What follows are 30 T cell receptor beta chains derived from one specimen sequenced in a study of T cells in Graves' hyperthyroidism and ophthalmopathy. The TCR beta CDR3 regions underwent amplification using RNA transcripts as the source. First-round RT-PCR of the TCR CDR3 relied on the HTBI primer set. In TCRdb, the multiplex PCR reads were re-called with MiXCR into one record per CDR3 protein. The table records 130,000 to 150,000 distinct CDR3 sequences, about 20% of them present only once. The sample consisted of blood. All receptors derive from a woman in her forties or fifties with Graves' hyperthyroidism that later progressed to Graves' ophthalmopathy.

This clonotype was detected ten times or more. The rearrangement uses TRBV6-2 or TRBV6-3 and TRBJ2-7; possible D gene TRBD1, 5 bases. The germline V gene has CDR1 MNHEY and CDR2 SVGEGT. This CDR3 spans 14 amino acids. V was cut by 0 bases and J by 2 bases, with 8 bases left in between. CDR3 region: CASSYSRGPYEQYF. The CDR3, as DNA: TGTGCCAGCAGTTACTCTAGGGGCCCCTACGAGCAGTACTTC.

The chain couples TRBV28 to TRBJ2-4; 9 bases are a match to TRBD2. This CDR3 contains 20 residues. The germline V gene encodes CDR1 MDHEN and CDR2 SYDVKM. Trimming removed 4 bases from V and 0 bases from J; junction bases left unmatched: 16. The CDR3 loop reads CASSSRKATPLAGAKNIQYF. The CDR3 DNA reads TGTGCCAGCAGTTCACGAAAAGCTACCCCACTAGCGGGAGCCAAAAACATTCAGTACTTC.

This clonotype was detected many times. J is TRBJ2-7 and V is TRBV6-2 or TRBV6-3; 10 bases map to TRBD2. CDR1 is MNHEY and CDR2 is SVGEGT in the germline V gene. The CDR3 loop spans 14 amino acids. V shed 4 bases, J shed 4 bases, and the junction held 4 bases outside the gene matches. CDR3 DNA sequence: TGTGCCAGCAGTTTGACTAGCGGGTGGTACGAGCAGTACTTC. Translation: CASSLTSGWYEQYF.

This chain joins TRBV7-9 and TRBJ2-2; 8 nucleotides line up with TRBD1. The CDR3 length is 15 residues. CDR1 SEHNR and CDR2 FQNEAQ come from the germline V gene (reference sequence). The trim removed 5 bases at V and 5 bases at J, leaving 7 bases unmatched. The CDR3 nucleotides read TGTGCCAGCAGCCCCCGGACAGGGAGGACCGGGGAGCTGTTTTTT. This encodes CASSPRTGRTGELFF.

This clonotype occurred a few times. The V and J genes are TRBV20-1 and TRBJ2-5; 9 positions match TRBD2. The CDR3 runs 14 residues. Per germline, CDR1 DFQATT and CDR2 SNEGSKA (reference sequence). Unmatched junction bases numbered 7, after V lost 3 bases and J lost 5 bases. Here the CDR3 reads CSARAGGPEETQYF. CDR3 nucleotide sequence: TGCAGTGCTAGGGCGGGGGGGCCGGAGGAGACCCAGTACTTC.

Within the sample, this clonotype is medium-sized (0.01 to 0.1%). The V call is TRBV20-1, the J call TRBJ2-5; either TRBD1 or TRBD2 may supply D (5 bases each). CDR3 size: 14 residues. The germline gives CDR1 DFQATT, CDR2 SNEGSKA (reference sequence). V dropped 2 bases and J dropped 5 bases, with 15 bases sitting between them. DNA of the CDR3: TGCAGTGCTAGAAGGGATGGGGGTGGCGAGACCCAGTACTTC. Translated: CSARRDGGGETQYF.

This rearrangement joins TRBV7-9 to TRBJ2-1; D ambiguous. This CDR3 comprises 11 residues. Trimming cost V 6 bases and J 3 bases, with 3 bases left between them. Germline CDR1 reads SEHNR; CDR2 reads FQNEAQ (reference sequence). The CDR3, as DNA: TGTGCCAGCAGGTACTACAATGAGCAGTTCTTC. Translated, it gives CASRYYNEQFF. Looking up the rest from reference TRBV7-9 and TRBJ2-1 gives the full variable domain: DTGVSQNPRHKITKRGQNVTFRCDPISEHNRLYWYRQTLGQGPEFLTYFQNEAQLEKSRLLSDRFSAERPKGSFSTLEIQRTEQGDSAMYLCASRYYNEQFFGPGTRLTVL.

This clonotype was seen at least ten times. The rearrangement uses TRBV27 and TRBJ2-3; TRBD1 agrees at 8 bases. The V gene end was trimmed by 3 bases and the J gene end by 2 bases; junction bases not matched to a gene: 4. This CDR3 spans 15 amino acids. The germline CDR1 and CDR2 sequences are MNHEY and SMNVEV (reference sequence). In DNA form, the CDR3 reads TGTGCCAGCAGTTTTCGGACAGGGAACACAGATACGCAGTATTTT. Its translation: CASSFRTGNTDTQYF.

The rearrangement uses TRBV18 and TRBJ2-3; 7 bases map to TRBD1. Germline CDR1 reads KGHSH; CDR2 reads LQKENI. V lost 3 bases to trimming and J lost 2 bases; unmatched junction nucleotides: 8. The CDR3 has 16 residues. The CDR3: CASSPTAGTATDTQYF. The CDR3 nucleotides read TGTGCCAGCTCACCGACTGCCGGGACAGCCACAGATACGCAGTATTTT.

Note on this clonotype: This may be a read error: a much more frequent sequence differs by one nucleotide. This chain connects TRBV20-1 to TRBJ2-1; a possible D gene is TRBD2 (6 bases). Germline V lookup: CDR1 DFQATT, CDR2 SNEGSKA (reference sequence). Trimming took off 5 bases at V and 7 bases at J, with 21 bases between the two ends. The CDR3 has 15 amino acids. The CDR3 DNA sequence: TGCAGTGCTGCCGAATGGCGGGACCATAAAAATGAGCAGTTCTTC. Amino acid sequence: CSAAEWRDHKNEQFF.

A few counts support this clonotype. This chain uses TRBV12-3 or TRBV12-4 with TRBJ2-1; 8 bases are shared with TRBD2. The V gene end was trimmed by 6 bases and the J gene end by 2 bases; junction bases not matched to a gene: 0. The CDR3 is 13 amino acids. CDR3 sequence: CASRLAAYNEQFF. The CDR3 DNA is TGTGCCAGCAGACTAGCGGCCTACAATGAGCAGTTCTTC.

This clonotype was picked up a small number of times. The chain employs TRBV11-2 and TRBJ1-6; D perhaps matches TRBD1 (6 bases). This CDR3 spans 15 amino acids. Trimming removed 2 bases from V and 9 bases from J, with 14 bases in between. Germline V gene sequence: CDR1 SGHAT, CDR2 FQNNGV. The CDR3, as DNA: TGTGCCAGCAGCTTATCTGACAGGCTCCGTTCACCCCTCCACTTT. Amino acid sequence: CASSLSDRLRSPLHF.

This clonotype occurred once. The chain employs TRBV7-2 and TRBJ1-3; 7 positions agree with TRBD1. There are 15 residues in the CDR3. The V gene's germline CDR1 is SGHTA and CDR2 FQGNSA. V was pared by 5 bases and J by 3 bases, with 7 bases of the junction left unmatched. The CDR3 is CASSPDRAYGNTIYF. The DNA for the CDR3 is TGTGCCAGCAGCCCAGACAGGGCTTATGGAAACACCATATATTTT.

This clonotype was counted ten times or more. J is TRBJ2-1 and V is TRBV28; 7 nucleotides match TRBD2. Germline CDR1 MDHEN, CDR2 SYDVKM. This CDR3 has 16 amino acids. The V segment lost 4 bases and the J segment 7 bases; nucleotides outside the gene matches: 13. The DNA for the CDR3 is TGTGCCAGCAGTTCACCTTCCACCTTTAGCGGGAATGAGCAGTTCTTC. Translation gives CASSSPSTFSGNEQFF.

This clonotype was seen just once. V gene TRBV4-1 combines with J gene TRBJ1-1, with D maybe TRBD1 (5 bases). Trimming stripped 0 bases from V and 11 bases from J, with 19 bases between. CDR1 and CDR2 from the germline V gene are MGHRA and YSYEKL. The CDR3 loop spans 15 amino acids. CDR3 nucleotides: TGCGCCAGCAGCCAAGAAGCCCCGGGACCCCGGAGGGCTTTCTTT. It translates to CASSQEAPGPRRAFF.

This clonotype was counted at least ten times. The chain recombines TRBV28 with TRBJ1-5, with 7 bases aligning to TRBD1. The CDR3 covers 16 residues. V lost 4 bases, J lost 3 bases, and 9 bases stayed unmatched. CDR1 and CDR2 (germline): MDHEN, SYDVKM. CDR3 DNA sequence: TGTGCCAGCAGTTCGGAGGGACAGATAAACAATCAGCCCCAGCATTTT. Its translation is CASSSEGQINNQPQHF.

The sample holds many counts of this clonotype. This sequence joins TRBV18 and TRBJ2-7, with TRBD1 identical over 7 bases. Germline values: CDR1 KGHSH, CDR2 LQKENI. The CDR3 has 16 amino acids. The junction had 11 bases not matched to a gene; V was cut back by 6 bases and J by 0 bases. CDR3 sequence: CASSRAGTAISYEQYF. The CDR3 DNA sequence: TGTGCCAGCTCCCGGGCTGGGACAGCGATCTCCTACGAGCAGTACTTC. The full variable domain, completed using reference TRBV18 and TRBJ2-7, is NAGVMQNPRHLVRRRGQEARLRCSPMKGHSHVYWYRQLPEEGLKFMVYLQKENIIDESGMPKERFSAEFPKEGPSILRIQQVVRGDSAAYFCASSRAGTAISYEQYFGPGTRLTVT.

This clonotype was seen repeatedly, ten times or more. This chain links TRBV2 with TRBJ2-7; tentatively, D is TRBD2 (5 bases). The ends were cut back, 5 bases at V and 7 bases at J, with 18 bases in the middle. The CDR3 length is 14 residues. Germline V lookup: CDR1 SNHLY, CDR2 FYNNEI. Here the CDR3 reads CASSTSLGSGEQYF. CDR3 in DNA: TGTGCCAGCAGTACCTCTCTAGGGTCGGGAGAGCAGTACTTC. The full variable domain, completed using reference TRBV2 and TRBJ2-7, is EPEVTQTPSHQVTQMGQEVILRCVPISNHLYFYWYRQILGQKVEFLVSFYNNEISEKSEIFDDQFSVERPDGSNFTLKIRSTKLEDSAMYFCASSTSLGSGEQYFGPGTRLTVT.

The table lists this clonotype with many counts. This chain links TRBV5-1 with TRBJ2-1; 13 positions agree with TRBD2. This CDR3 spans 18 amino acids. Trimming at V came to 1 base and at J to 0 bases, leaving 4 bases not matched to a gene. CDR1 and CDR2 from the germline V gene are SGHRS and YFSETQ. This CDR3 reads CASSLFGLAGASYNEQFF. The DNA for the CDR3 is TGCGCCAGCAGCTTGTTTGGACTAGCGGGAGCCTCCTACAATGAGCAGTTCTTC.

V and J are TRBV7-9 and TRBJ1-1; D is unclear. The germline V gene encodes CDR1 SEHNR and CDR2 FQNEAQ (reference sequence). The V end lost 4 bases, the J end lost 0 bases, and 9 bases lay between the germline ends. The CDR3 contains 14 residues. CDR3: CASSSELMNTEAFF. CDR3 sequence (DNA): TGTGCCAGCAGCTCGGAGCTCATGAACACTGAAGCTTTCTTT.

A note on this clonotype: A much larger clone lies one base from this, so it may be a read error. This chain joins TRBV20-1 and TRBJ2-2, with a weak D call TRBD2 (5 bases). The length of the CDR3 is 15 residues. Germline CDR1 and CDR2: DFQATT and SNEGSKA (reference sequence). The DNA of the CDR3 is TGCAGTGCTAGAGATATGAGGAGTGTCACCGGGGAGCTGTTGTTT. As protein: CSARDMRSVTGELLF.

The V and J genes are TRBV28 and TRBJ1-2, with D uncertain. V was shortened by 5 bases and J by 1 base, with 11 bases between the two germline ends. This CDR3 contains 14 residues. Germline-derived CDR1 and CDR2 are MDHEN and SYDVKM. The DNA of the CDR3 is TGTGCCAGCAGTACCGCAGGATATAACTATGGCTACACCTTC. It codes for CASSTAGYNYGYTF.

This clonotype appeared many times. This sequence joins TRBV20-1 and TRBJ2-5; D is possibly TRBD2 (6 bases). CDR3 length equals 14 residues. Germline V gives CDR1 DFQATT, CDR2 SNEGSKA (reference sequence). Trimming stripped 3 bases from V and 5 bases from J, with 16 bases between. In nucleotides, the CDR3 is TGCAGTGCTAGGCTAGGAGGGCCTGGGGAGACCCAGTACTTC. Translation gives CSARLGGPGETQYF.

This clonotype was counted many times. The chain joins TRBV20-1 to TRBJ2-1; possible D gene TRBD1, 6 bases. CDR1 is DFQATT, CDR2 SNEGSKA, per germline (reference sequence). The CDR3 runs to 14 residues. Deletions cut 7 bases from V and 2 bases from J, with 15 bases between. CDR3 loop: CSVPRTATYNEQFF. For the CDR3, the DNA is TGCAGTGTTCCTAGGACAGCTACCTACAATGAGCAGTTCTTC.

The chain recombines TRBV28 with TRBJ2-5, with TRBD2 matching over 11 bases. Germline V gene sequence: CDR1 MDHEN, CDR2 SYDVKM. The CDR3 covers 16 residues. V lost 4 bases to trimming and J lost 1 base; unmatched junction nucleotides: 5. DNA for the CDR3: TGTGCCAGCAGTTCTCTAGCGGGGGGCCGCCAAGAGACCCAGTACTTC. It codes for CASSSLAGGRQETQYF. The complete variable domain, with remaining parts taken from reference TRBV28 and TRBJ2-5, reads DVKVTQSSRYLVKRTGEKVFLECVQDMDHENMFWYRQDPGLGLRLIYFSYDVKMKEKGDIPEGYSVSREKKERFSLILESASTNQTSMYLCASSSLAGGRQETQYFGPGTRLLVL.

This clonotype came up many times. In nucleotides, the CDR3 is TGCAGTGCTCCAGATGGACTAGCGGGAGGCCTTCGGCGGGAGCAGTACTTC. Translated: CSAPDGLAGGLRREQYF. This chain connects TRBV20-1 to TRBJ2-7; 14 nucleotides line up with TRBD2. The germline gives CDR1 DFQATT, CDR2 SNEGSKA (reference sequence). The CDR3 is 17 amino acids. With V trimmed by 5 bases and J by 7 bases, 16 bases remained unmatched.

V usage is TRBV5-6 and J usage is TRBJ1-4, with 9 bases lining up with TRBD1. The CDR3 sequence is 16 residues long. The germline V gene has CDR1 SGHDT and CDR2 YYEEEE. V lost 0 bases and J lost 7; bases outside the gene matches: 7. CDR3 coding DNA: TGTGCCAGCAGCTTGGCCACGACAGGGGGAGGTGAAAAACTGTTTTTT. Encoded protein: CASSLATTGGGEKLFF.

This clonotype was observed at least ten times. This rearrangement joins TRBV19 to TRBJ1-5; TRBD1 might be the D (6 bases). V dropped 1 base and J dropped 1 base, with 8 bases sitting between them. CDR3 length: 15 residues. Germline V CDR1 and CDR2: LNHDA, SQIVND (reference sequence). CDR3 in amino acids: CASSIGGGSNQPQHF. The DNA of the CDR3 is TGTGCCAGTAGTATAGGAGGGGGGAGCAATCAGCCCCAGCATTTT.

This clonotype was recorded at least ten times. The chain employs TRBV11-2 and TRBJ2-3; TRBD2 aligns across 9 bases. This CDR3 region has 16 residues. J gave up 0 bases and V 5 bases, and 6 bases lay outside the gene matches. Germline CDR1 SGHAT, CDR2 FQNNGV. The DNA for the CDR3 is TGTGCCAGCAGCCTGACTAGCGGACCTAGCACAGATACGCAGTATTTT. This codes for CASSLTSGPSTDTQYF.

This clonotype was recorded a few times. The chain employs TRBV4-2 and TRBJ2-7, with 13 positions matching TRBD2. V shed 1 base and J 4 bases; nucleotides not matched to a gene: 10. CDR3 length equals 18 residues. Looked up from germline, CDR1 is LGHNA and CDR2 is YNFKEQ. The CDR3 bases are TGTGCCAGCAGCCAAGGACTAGCGGGAGGATTGCCCGATTACGAGCAGTACTTC. The encoded protein is CASSQGLAGGLPDYEQYF.